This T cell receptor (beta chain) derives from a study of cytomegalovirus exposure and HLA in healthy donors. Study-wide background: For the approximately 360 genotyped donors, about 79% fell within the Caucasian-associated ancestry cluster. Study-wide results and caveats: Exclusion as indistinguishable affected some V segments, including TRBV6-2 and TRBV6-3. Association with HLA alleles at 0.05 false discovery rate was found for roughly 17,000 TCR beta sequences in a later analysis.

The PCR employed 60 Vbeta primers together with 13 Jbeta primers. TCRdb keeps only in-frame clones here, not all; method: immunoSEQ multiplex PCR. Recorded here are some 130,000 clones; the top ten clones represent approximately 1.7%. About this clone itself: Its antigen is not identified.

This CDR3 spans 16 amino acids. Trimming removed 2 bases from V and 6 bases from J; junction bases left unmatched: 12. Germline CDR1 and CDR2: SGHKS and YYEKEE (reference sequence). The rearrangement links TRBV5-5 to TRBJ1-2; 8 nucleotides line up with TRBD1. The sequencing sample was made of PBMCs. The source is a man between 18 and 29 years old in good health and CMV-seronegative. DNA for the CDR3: TGTGCCAGCAGCTTACTCGACAGGACAGGGCAGGATGGCTACACCTTC. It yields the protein CASSLLDRTGQDGYTF. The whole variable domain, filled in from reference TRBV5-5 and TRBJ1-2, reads DAGVTQSPTHLIKTRGQQVTLRCSPISGHKSVSWYQQVLGQGPQFIFQYYEKEERGRGNFPDRFSARQFPNYSSELNVNALLLGDSALYLCASSLLDRTGQDGYTFGSGTRLTVV.